Presented here are 10 T cell receptor beta chains from one specimen sequenced in a study of blood T cell repertoires in COVID-19. TCRdb's table, derived via immunoSEQ multiplex PCR, lists solely in-frame clones and lacks some. The data hold roughly 500,000 clones, with roughly 85% observed a single time. Sequenced sample: peripheral blood. The origin of the receptors is a human donor in a cohort sampled during active COVID-19.

The rearrangement uses TRBV28 and TRBJ1-4; TRBD1 is a possible D gene (6 bases). Trimming shortened V by 0 bases and J by 7 bases, and 9 bases separated the two germline ends. The CDR3 is made up of 14 amino acids. Germline V lookup: CDR1 MDHEN, CDR2 SYDVKM. The CDR3 coding sequence is TGTGCCAGCAGTTTATGGGGGGGGCTTGAAAAACTGTTTTTT. It is translated as CASSLWGGLEKLFF.

J is TRBJ2-7 and V is TRBV19; TRBD2 agrees at 8 bases. The CDR3 sequence is 15 residues long. V was clipped by 2 bases and J by 5 bases; unmatched bases: 8. The V gene's germline CDR1 is LNHDA and CDR2 SQIVND (reference sequence). For the CDR3, the DNA is TGTGCCAGTAGTATAACCAGCGGGAGATTCCACGAGCAGTACTTC. Its protein product is CASSITSGRFHEQYF.

The V call is TRBV19, the J call TRBJ2-2; 11 positions agree with TRBD2. V was clipped by 2 bases and J by 2 bases; unmatched bases: 10. From germline, CDR1 is LNHDA and CDR2 SQIVND (reference sequence). This CDR3 has 19 amino acids. CDR3 nucleotides: TGTGCCAGTAGTATAAGGCTCGGACTAGCGGGTGTAAACACCGGGGAGCTGTTTTTT. Protein sequence: CASSIRLGLAGVNTGELFF.

J is TRBJ1-2 and V is TRBV28, with 9 bases fitting TRBD1. The V gene's germline CDR1 is MDHEN and CDR2 SYDVKM. V lost 6 bases and J lost 8; bases outside the gene matches: 4. CDR3 length equals 12 residues. CDR3 coding DNA: TGTGCCAGCAGCCTGGACAGGGGCGGCTACACCTTC. Encoded protein: CASSLDRGGYTF.

The J gene is TRBJ2-7, the V gene TRBV11-2; 13 nucleotides match TRBD2. The CDR3 contains 15 residues. Germline CDR1 is SGHAT and CDR2 is FQNNGV. J was trimmed by 3 bases and V by 4 bases; bases with no gene match: 3. The CDR3 region has the DNA TGTGCCAGCAGCTCGACTAGCGGGAGGTTCTACGAGCAGTACTTC. Its translation: CASSSTSGRFYEQYF.

The CDR3 spells CASSFQGKQPQHF. CDR3 in DNA: TGTGCCAGCAGTTTCCAGGGAAAACAGCCCCAGCATTTT. The gene calls are TRBV12-3 or TRBV12-4 and TRBJ1-5, with D perhaps matching TRBD1 (5 bases). Deletions cut 3 bases from V and 7 bases from J, with 10 bases between. This CDR3 region has 13 residues.

The chain carries TRBV4-2 and TRBJ2-3; 7 nucleotides match TRBD2. The CDR3 is 17 residues long. The V gene end was trimmed by 0 bases and the J gene end by 2 bases; junction bases not matched to a gene: 8. Germline CDR1 reads LGHNA; CDR2 reads YNFKEQ. The CDR3 DNA is TGTGCCAGCAGCCAAGATGGGGCAAGCGGGATCACAGATACGCAGTATTTT. Residues: CASSQDGASGITDTQYF.

The chain has TRBV24-1 and TRBJ2-7, with a tentative D call TRBD1 (6 bases). Trimming shortened V by 7 bases and J by 2 bases, and 14 bases separated the two germline ends. CDR1 is KGHDR and CDR2 is SFDVKD in the germline V gene. The CDR3 totals 14 residues. The CDR3 nucleotides read TGTGCCACCAGCAGGACAGTTTCTCCCTACGAGCAGTACTTC. It translates to CATSRTVSPYEQYF.

This clone is a singleton in its sample. The chain recombines TRBV6-5 with TRBJ2-7; 8 positions agree with TRBD2. The V segment lost 8 bases and the J segment 4 bases; nucleotides outside the gene matches: 13. This CDR3 region has 15 residues. Looked up from germline, CDR1 is MNHEY and CDR2 is SVGAGI. CDR3 region: CASWLARGGGYEQYF. The CDR3 DNA reads TGTGCCAGCTGGTTAGCACGGGGGGGCGGGTACGAGCAGTACTTC.

This clone occurred once. V and J are TRBV6-2 or TRBV6-3 and TRBJ1-4; D unresolved. Deletions cut 2 bases from V and 2 bases from J, with 12 bases between. The germline V gene has CDR1 MNHEY and CDR2 SVGEGT. The CDR3 consists of 16 residues. CDR3 in amino acids: CASSYELITTNEKLFF. For the CDR3, the DNA is TGTGCCAGCAGTTACGAGTTGATAACGACTAATGAAAAACTGTTTTTT.